Shown below are 20 T cell receptor beta chains from a single sample sequenced in a study of cytomegalovirus exposure and HLA in healthy donors. The primer mix had 60 Vbeta and 13 Jbeta primers. Sequencing used immunoSEQ multiplex PCR; TCRdb keeps in-frame clones, though not all of them. The repertoire has about 140,000 clones, more than 70% of them found once; the top ten carry about 2.2%. Sequenced material: PBMCs. All receptors come from a man in his forties or fifties in good health and CMV-seronegative.

V gene TRBV5-4 combines with J gene TRBJ2-2; no clear D gene. The ends were cut back, 4 bases at V and 3 bases at J, with 4 bases in the middle. The CDR3 runs to 12 residues. CDR1 is SGHNT and CDR2 is YYREEE in the germline V gene (reference sequence). The CDR3 protein is CASSLYTGELFF. The CDR3 bases are TGTGCCAGCAGCCTGTACACCGGGGAGCTGTTTTTT.

The rearrangement links TRBV5-6 to TRBJ2-7, with TRBD2 matching 11 bases. The CDR3 has 14 amino acids. The V gene's germline CDR1 is SGHDT and CDR2 YYEEEE. The V and J ends lost 4 bases and 3 bases, in that order; junction bases with no gene match: 3. DNA of the CDR3: TGTGCCAGCAGCACGGGACTAGCGGACTACGAGCAGTACTTC. Translating gives CASSTGLADYEQYF.

The chain joins TRBV7-8 to TRBJ2-5; TRBD2 might be the D (5 bases). CDR3 length: 17 amino acids. The germline V gene has CDR1 SGHVS and CDR2 FQNEAQ. V shed 4 bases and J shed 4 bases, with 22 bases lying between them. This CDR3 is CASSSVRPGRSLETQYF. The DNA of the CDR3 is TGTGCCAGCAGCTCCGTCCGCCCGGGAAGGAGTTTAGAGACCCAGTACTTC. Drawing the rest from reference TRBV7-8 and TRBJ2-5, the complete variable domain is GAGVSQSPRYKVAKRGQDVALRCDPISGHVSLFWYQQALGQGPEFLTYFQNEAQLDKSGLPSDRFFAERPEGSVSTLKIQRTQQEDSAVYLCASSSVRPGRSLETQYFGPGTRLLVL.

This chain connects TRBV18 to TRBJ1-5; 7 nucleotides line up with TRBD1. Per the germline V gene, CDR1 is KGHSH and CDR2 is LQKENI. This CDR3 is built from 16 residues. The junction had 9 bases not matched to a gene; V was cut back by 2 bases and J by 5 bases. The chain's CDR3 is CASSPIRDSRDQPQHF. CDR3 sequence (DNA): TGTGCCAGCTCACCAATTCGGGACAGCCGTGATCAGCCCCAGCATTTT.

The CDR3 DNA reads as TGTGCCAGCAGCGGTGGACAGTTAATCTATGGCTACACCTTC. It encodes CASSGGQLIYGYTF. The chain couples TRBV9 to TRBJ1-2; D is perhaps TRBD1 (6 bases). The germline gives CDR1 SGDLS, CDR2 YYNGEE. CDR3 length equals 14 residues. Deletions cut 3 bases from V and 4 bases from J, with 13 bases between.

This chain links TRBV7-9 with TRBJ2-5, with a tentative D call TRBD1 (6 bases). The CDR3 spans 16 residues. Germline CDR1 and CDR2: SEHNR and FQNEAQ (reference sequence). The ends were cut back, 1 base at V and 4 bases at J, with 16 bases in the middle. The DNA for the CDR3 is TGTGCCAGCAGCTTAGTTCGTCCAGGGGAAGGAGAGACCCAGTACTTC. Translated: CASSLVRPGEGETQYF.

The chain recombines TRBV7-9 with TRBJ1-2; 7 nucleotides align to TRBD1. Trimming cost V 5 bases and J 8 bases; bases outside gene matches: 8. In germline, CDR1 is SEHNR, CDR2 FQNEAQ (reference sequence). This CDR3 contains 13 residues. CDR3 nucleotide sequence: TGTGCCAGCAGCGGGGACAGCTTGATGGGCTACACCTTC. Encoded protein: CASSGDSLMGYTF.

V usage is TRBV27 and J usage is TRBJ2-7; 7 nucleotides align to TRBD1. The CDR3 has 15 residues. Trimming cost V 6 bases and J 4 bases; bases outside gene matches: 12. The germline CDR1 and CDR2 sequences are MNHEY and SMNVEV (reference sequence). The CDR3 DNA sequence: TGTGCCAGCAGCCCCCCTCAGACAGGGATATACGAGCAGTACTTC. Protein sequence: CASSPPQTGIYEQYF.

This clone was observed a few times. The rearrangement uses TRBV6-1 and TRBJ1-5; TRBD1 might be the D (6 bases). Germline V gives CDR1 MNHNS, CDR2 SASEGT. The CDR3 length is 15 residues. The germline V and J ends were trimmed by 2 bases and 5 bases, with 13 bases remaining between them. The CDR3 loop reads CASSERGRTDQPQHF. CDR3 sequence (DNA): TGTGCCAGCAGTGAAAGGGGGAGAACGGATCAGCCCCAGCATTTT.

The V and J genes are TRBV7-9 and TRBJ2-1; D is perhaps TRBD1 (5 bases). The CDR3 length is 14 residues. V lost 4 bases and J 7 bases, leaving 14 bases between the germline ends. Germline assignment: CDR1 SEHNR and CDR2 FQNEAQ (reference sequence). CDR3 coding DNA: TGTGCCAGCAGCTACCTCCAGGGCGTTAATGAGCAGTTCTTC. Its protein product is CASSYLQGVNEQFF.

V and J are TRBV19 and TRBJ2-7, with D possibly being TRBD2 (7 bases). Germline values: CDR1 LNHDA, CDR2 SQIVND (reference sequence). The germline V and J ends were trimmed by 6 bases and 9 bases, with 18 bases remaining between them. The CDR3 runs 13 residues. CDR3: CASRPVGGQWQYF. CDR3 bases: TGTGCCAGTAGACCCGTCGGGGGGCAGTGGCAGTACTTC. Using reference TRBV19 and TRBJ2-7 for the parts outside the CDR3, the full variable domain is DGGITQSPKYLFRKEGQNVTLSCEQNLNHDAMYWYRQDPGQGLRLIYYSQIVNDFQKGDIAEGYSVSREKKESFPLTVTSAQKNPTAFYLCASRPVGGQWQYFGPGTRLTVT.

The V call is TRBV21-1, the J call TRBJ1-1; the table's D call, TRBD1, has no DNA check behind it. TRBV21-1 is given as a pseudogene. The CDR3 spans 17 residues. CDR3 coding DNA: TGTGCCAGCAGCTCCTCCGGGACAGGGGCCATGAACACTGAAGCTTTCTTT. Translated, it gives CASSSSGTGAMNTEAFF.

The J gene is TRBJ1-1, the V gene TRBV5-1; 8 nucleotides agree with TRBD1. Germline assignment: CDR1 SGHRS and CDR2 YFSETQ. The CDR3 is 15 amino acids. V lost 2 bases to trimming and J lost 0 bases; unmatched junction nucleotides: 3. The CDR3 loop reads CASSLQGGMNTEAFF. The CDR3 DNA reads TGCGCCAGCAGCTTACAGGGGGGAATGAACACTGAAGCTTTCTTT.

This chain joins TRBV5-1 and TRBJ2-7; 9 bases align to TRBD2. The V gene end was trimmed by 2 bases and the J gene end by 1 base; junction bases not matched to a gene: 1. Germline CDR1 reads SGHRS; CDR2 reads YFSETQ. CDR3 length: 14 amino acids. CDR3 in amino acids: CASSFLAGSYEQYF. The DNA for the CDR3 is TGCGCCAGCAGCTTCCTAGCGGGGTCCTACGAGCAGTACTTC.

The chain employs TRBV2 and TRBJ1-2; 9 positions match TRBD1. The junction had 10 bases not matched to a gene; V was cut back by 8 bases and J by 6 bases. Germline V gene data show CDR1 as SNHLY and CDR2 as FYNNEI. There are 14 residues in the CDR3. The CDR3, as DNA: TGTGCCAGCTGGGTACAGGGGGCCCGTGATGGCTACACCTTC. The encoded protein is CASWVQGARDGYTF.

The count of this clone is one. This chain links TRBV11-3 with TRBJ2-5; 15 positions agree with TRBD2. The V gene end was trimmed by 5 bases and the J gene end by 5 bases; junction bases not matched to a gene: 6. Germline V lookup: CDR1 SGHNT, CDR2 YENEEA. This CDR3 has 16 residues. CDR3 DNA sequence: TGTGCCAGCAGCACCACCGGGACTAGCGGGGGGGAGACCCAGTACTTC. Translating gives CASSTTGTSGGETQYF.

This chain joins TRBV6-1 and TRBJ1-2; D gene uncertain. This CDR3 region has 13 residues. V lost 7 bases, J lost 4 bases, and 13 bases lay in between. CDR1 is MNHNS and CDR2 is SASEGT in the germline V gene. The CDR3 bases are TGTGCCAGCACGACCGGGAGAATCTATGGCTACACCTTC. Its protein is CASTTGRIYGYTF.

The chain employs TRBV14 and TRBJ2-1, with TRBD2 identical over 9 bases. V shed 3 bases and J 12 bases; nucleotides not matched to a gene: 3. This CDR3 has 12 residues. Germline V gene sequence: CDR1 SGHDN, CDR2 FVKESK. The CDR3 sequence is CASSHSSGVQFF. The CDR3 DNA follows: TGTGCCAGCAGCCACTCTAGCGGGGTGCAGTTCTTC.

This clone appeared once. V and J are TRBV10-2 and TRBJ1-3; D is uncertain. The CDR3 length is 15 residues. Germline V gives CDR1 WSHSY, CDR2 SAAADI. The V gene lost 0 bases and the J gene lost 4 bases, with 10 bases spanning the gap. CDR3 amino acids: CASSESAGGGNTIYF. Written as DNA, the CDR3 is TGCGCCAGCAGTGAGTCGGCGGGAGGGGGAAACACCATATATTTT.

In this sample, this clone turned up once. The CDR3 DNA follows: TGTGCCAGCAGCCTCATGACAGGGAATTCACCCCTCCACTTT. Its protein product is CASSLMTGNSPLHF. V is TRBV6-1 and J is TRBJ1-6; 7 bases are a match to TRBD1. Germline V CDR1 and CDR2: MNHNS, SASEGT. J was trimmed by 7 bases and V by 6 bases; bases with no gene match: 6. The CDR3 has 14 residues.